Listed below are T cell receptor beta chains from one sample, sequenced in a study of blood T cell repertoires in COVID-19. Profiling relied on immunoSEQ multiplex PCR, and the TCRdb table lists in-frame clones only, not all of them. Of 20,000 to 30,000 clones listed, around 94% are singletons. The specimen was peripheral blood. Source of these receptors: a human donor in a cohort sampled during active COVID-19. The CDR3 runs from the conserved cysteine through the conserved F or W. The size entry is marked missing in some rows and otherwise reads once, few, many or a size class.

>.|TRBV6-5
CASRGRASGTAQYF
>.|TRBV25-1
CASMRTGYNSPLHF
>.|TRBV28
CASSLDRGAAFF
>.|TRBV7-2
CASSPSTDTQYF
>.|TRBV19
CASSSTLNTEAFF
>.|TRBV29-1
CSVSGGSGEKLFF
>once|TRBV5-1
CASSLGAVSPLHF
>.|TRBV6-5
CARTSRSYNEQFF
>.|TRBV5-5
CASRRGLEETQYF
>.|TRBV12-5
CASGLVIGGNTEAFF
>.|TRBV7-3
CASAIAGYAYNEQFF
>.|TRBV7-9
CASSLVQGAEKLFF
>.|TRBV15
CATSSPGALTGAFF
>.|TRBV10-3
CAISSGGGYTNEQFF
>.|TRBV7-9
CASSSDRGAYEQYF
>.|TRBV28
CASRGVSGLAGGPITYEQYF
>.|TRBV5-6
CASSSLDRGLDAFF
>.|TRBV28
CASQGGVYGYTF
>.|TRBV19
CASSIRGQNYEQYF
>.|TRBV7-2
CASSLIPTYNEQFF
>.|TRBV19
CASSQGTDRYEQYF
>.|TRBV24-1
CATSDFSGRSTDTQYF
>.|TRBV6-5
CASSYGERETQYF
>.|TRBV7-9
CASSSLPGTGLFEQYF
>few|TRBV5-1
CASSVPGTGSSYEQYF
>.|TRBV11-1
CASSLGRTISEQYF
>.|TRBV6-4
CASSENRGRGETQYF
>.|TRBV5-8
CASSLRGLNTEAFF
>.|TRBV30
CAWSGQSNTEAFF
>once|TRBV5-6
CASSLQENTGYTF